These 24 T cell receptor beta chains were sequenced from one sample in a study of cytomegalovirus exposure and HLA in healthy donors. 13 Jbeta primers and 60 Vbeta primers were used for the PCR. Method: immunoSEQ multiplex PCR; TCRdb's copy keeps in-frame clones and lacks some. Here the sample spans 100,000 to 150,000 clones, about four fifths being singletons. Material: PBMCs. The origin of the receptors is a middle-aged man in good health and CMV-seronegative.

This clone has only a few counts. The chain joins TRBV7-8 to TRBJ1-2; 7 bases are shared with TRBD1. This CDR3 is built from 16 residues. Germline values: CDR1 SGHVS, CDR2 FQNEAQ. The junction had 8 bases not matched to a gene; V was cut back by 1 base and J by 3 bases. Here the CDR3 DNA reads TGTGCCAGCAGCTTAGTTATTACAGGGGAACACTATGGCTACACCTTC. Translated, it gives CASSLVITGEHYGYTF.

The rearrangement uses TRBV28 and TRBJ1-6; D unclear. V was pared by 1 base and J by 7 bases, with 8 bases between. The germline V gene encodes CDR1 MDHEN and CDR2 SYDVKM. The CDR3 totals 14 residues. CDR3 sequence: CASSLFPSNSPLHF. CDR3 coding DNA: TGTGCCAGCAGTTTATTCCCGTCCAATTCACCCCTCCACTTT.

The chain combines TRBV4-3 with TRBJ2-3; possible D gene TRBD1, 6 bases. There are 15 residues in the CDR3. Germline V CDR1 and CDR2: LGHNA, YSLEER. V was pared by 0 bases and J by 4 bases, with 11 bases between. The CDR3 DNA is TGCGCCAGCAGCCAAGACAGGGGTGGCGCAGATACGCAGTATTTT. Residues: CASSQDRGGADTQYF.

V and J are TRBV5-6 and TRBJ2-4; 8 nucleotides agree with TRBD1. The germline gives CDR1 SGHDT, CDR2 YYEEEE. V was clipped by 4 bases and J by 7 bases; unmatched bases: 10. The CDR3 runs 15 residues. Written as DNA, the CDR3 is TGTGCCAGCAGCGCGGGACAGGTAGCCATGAACATTCAGTACTTC. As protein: CASSAGQVAMNIQYF.

For the CDR3, the DNA is TGTGCCAGCAGAGAGGACAGGCGGCCCTACGAGCAGTACTTC. Amino acid sequence: CASREDRRPYEQYF. The chain uses TRBV27 and TRBJ2-7; 7 bases align to TRBD1. The trim removed 6 bases at V and 2 bases at J, leaving 7 bases unmatched. This CDR3 contains 14 residues. The V gene's germline CDR1 is MNHEY and CDR2 SMNVEV (reference sequence).

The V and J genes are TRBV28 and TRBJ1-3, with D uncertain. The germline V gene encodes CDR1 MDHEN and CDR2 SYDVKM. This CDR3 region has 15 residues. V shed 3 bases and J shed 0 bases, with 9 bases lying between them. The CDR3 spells CASSFAGYSGNTIYF. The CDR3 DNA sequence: TGTGCCAGCAGTTTTGCGGGATACTCTGGAAACACCATATATTTT.

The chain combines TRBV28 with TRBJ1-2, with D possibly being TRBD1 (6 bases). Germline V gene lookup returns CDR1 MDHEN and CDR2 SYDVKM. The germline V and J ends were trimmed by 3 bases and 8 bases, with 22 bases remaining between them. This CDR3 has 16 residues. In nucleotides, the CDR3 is TGTGCCAGCAGTTTTCCCCCCGGGGGGCCCGTGGGGGGCTACACCTTC. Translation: CASSFPPGGPVGGYTF.

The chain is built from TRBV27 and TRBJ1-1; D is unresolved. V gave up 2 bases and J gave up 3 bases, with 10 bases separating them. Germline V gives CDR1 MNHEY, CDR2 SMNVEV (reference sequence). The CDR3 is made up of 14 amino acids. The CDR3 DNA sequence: TGTGCCAGCAGTTTAGGAGCAACCTACACTGAAGCTTTCTTT. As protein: CASSLGATYTEAFF.

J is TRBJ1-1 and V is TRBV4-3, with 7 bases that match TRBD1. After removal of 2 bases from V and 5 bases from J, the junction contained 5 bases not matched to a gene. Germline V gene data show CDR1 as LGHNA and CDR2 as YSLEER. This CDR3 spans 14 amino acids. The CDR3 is CASSQIQGETEAFF. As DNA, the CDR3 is TGCGCCAGCAGCCAAATTCAGGGGGAGACTGAAGCTTTCTTT.

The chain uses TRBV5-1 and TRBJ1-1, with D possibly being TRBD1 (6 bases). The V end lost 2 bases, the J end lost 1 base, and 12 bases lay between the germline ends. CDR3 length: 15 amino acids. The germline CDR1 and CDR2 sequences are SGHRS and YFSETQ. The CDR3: CASSFAQGRNTEAFF. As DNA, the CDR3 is TGCGCCAGCAGCTTTGCACAGGGCAGGAACACTGAAGCTTTCTTT.

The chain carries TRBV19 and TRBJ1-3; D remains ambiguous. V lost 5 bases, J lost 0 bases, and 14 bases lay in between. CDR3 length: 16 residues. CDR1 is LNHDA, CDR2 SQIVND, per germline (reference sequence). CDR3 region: CASSPAGRISGNTIYF. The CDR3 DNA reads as TGTGCCAGTAGTCCGGCCGGGAGGATCTCTGGAAACACCATATATTTT.

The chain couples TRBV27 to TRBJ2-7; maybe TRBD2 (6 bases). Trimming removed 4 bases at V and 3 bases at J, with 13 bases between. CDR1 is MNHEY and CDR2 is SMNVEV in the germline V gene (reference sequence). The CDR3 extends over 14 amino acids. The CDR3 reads CASSSLAGYYEQYF. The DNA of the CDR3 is TGTGCCAGCAGTTCTTTGGCGGGGTACTACGAGCAGTACTTC.

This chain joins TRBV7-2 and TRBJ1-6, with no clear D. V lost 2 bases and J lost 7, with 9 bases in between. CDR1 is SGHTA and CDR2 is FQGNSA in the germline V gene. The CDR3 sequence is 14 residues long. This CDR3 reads CASSLKQNNSPLHF. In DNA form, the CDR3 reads TGTGCCAGCAGCTTAAAACAGAACAATTCACCCCTCCACTTT. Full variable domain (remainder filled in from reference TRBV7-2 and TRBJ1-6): GAGVSQSPSNKVTEKGKDVELRCDPISGHTALYWYRQSLGQGLEFLIYFQGNSAPDKSGLPSDRFSAERTGGSVSTLTIQRTQQEDSAVYLCASSLKQNNSPLHFGNGTRLTVT.

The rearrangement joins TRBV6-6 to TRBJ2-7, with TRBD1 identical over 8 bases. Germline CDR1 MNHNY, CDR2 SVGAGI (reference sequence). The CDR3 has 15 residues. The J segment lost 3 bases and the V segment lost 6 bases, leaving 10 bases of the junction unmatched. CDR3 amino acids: CASRPTGVSFYEQYF. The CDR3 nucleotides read TGTGCCAGCAGACCGACAGGGGTGAGTTTCTACGAGCAGTACTTC.

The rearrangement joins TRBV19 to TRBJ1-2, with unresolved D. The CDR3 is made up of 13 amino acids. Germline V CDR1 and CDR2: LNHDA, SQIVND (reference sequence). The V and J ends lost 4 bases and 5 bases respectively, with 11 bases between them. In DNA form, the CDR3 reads TGTGCCAGTAGTACAGGACCGGGGTATGGCTACACCTTC. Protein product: CASSTGPGYGYTF. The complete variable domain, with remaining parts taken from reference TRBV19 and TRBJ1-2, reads DGGITQSPKYLFRKEGQNVTLSCEQNLNHDAMYWYRQDPGQGLRLIYYSQIVNDFQKGDIAEGYSVSREKKESFPLTVTSAQKNPTAFYLCASSTGPGYGYTFGSGTRLTVV.

CDR3 region: CASSPGKTGNQHF. For the CDR3, the DNA is TGTGCCAGCAGCCCAGGGAAGACAGGGAACCAGCATTTT. This chain uses TRBV27 with TRBJ1-5; 7 bases line up with TRBD1. The J segment lost 12 bases and the V segment lost 6 bases, leaving 11 bases of the junction unmatched. The CDR3 covers 13 residues. Germline lookup yields CDR1 MNHEY and CDR2 SMNVEV (reference sequence).

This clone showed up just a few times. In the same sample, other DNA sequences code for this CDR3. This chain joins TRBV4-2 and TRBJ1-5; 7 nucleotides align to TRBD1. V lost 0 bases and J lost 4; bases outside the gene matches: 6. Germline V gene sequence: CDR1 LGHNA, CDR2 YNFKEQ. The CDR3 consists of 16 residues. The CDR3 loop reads CASSQDHRGANQPQHF. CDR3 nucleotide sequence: TGTGCCAGCAGCCAAGATCACAGGGGAGCGAATCAGCCCCAGCATTTT.

The CDR3 DNA follows: TGTGCCAGCAGCTTAGCGATGACTAGCGGGGGGTTGGAGACCCAGTACTTC. Residues: CASSLAMTSGGLETQYF. J is TRBJ2-5 and V is TRBV7-9, with 13 nucleotides matching TRBD2. V trimming: 0 bases; J trimming: 5 bases; junction bases outside the gene matches: 6. Germline CDR1 SEHNR, CDR2 FQNEAQ (reference sequence). The CDR3 length is 17 residues.

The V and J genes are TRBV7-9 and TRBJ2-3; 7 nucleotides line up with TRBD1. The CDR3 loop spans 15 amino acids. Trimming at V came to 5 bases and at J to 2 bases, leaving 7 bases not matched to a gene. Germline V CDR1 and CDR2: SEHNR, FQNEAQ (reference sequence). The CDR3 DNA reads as TGTGCCAGCAGCCCCGGGACAGTGATCACAGATACGCAGTATTTT. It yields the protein CASSPGTVITDTQYF.

This CDR3 is CASRSTGYNEQFF. CDR3 nucleotide sequence: TGCGCCAGCAGGTCAACAGGGTACAATGAGCAGTTCTTC. The rearrangement uses TRBV4-3 and TRBJ2-1, with a tentative D call TRBD1 (6 bases). The CDR3 has 13 residues. CDR1 LGHNA and CDR2 YSLEER come from the germline V gene. The V and J ends lost 6 bases and 4 bases respectively, with 10 bases between them.

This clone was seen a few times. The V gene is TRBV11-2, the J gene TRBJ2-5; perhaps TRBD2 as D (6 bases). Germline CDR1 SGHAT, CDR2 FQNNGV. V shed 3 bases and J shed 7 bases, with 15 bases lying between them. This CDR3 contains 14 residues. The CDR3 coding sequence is TGTGCCAGCAGCTTCGGGACTCCCCCGCGGACCCAGTACTTC. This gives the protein CASSFGTPPRTQYF.

For the CDR3, the DNA is TGTGCCAGCAGCGTCGACGGGGGGTCGGGAGAGACCCAGTACTTC. This codes for CASSVDGGSGETQYF. The chain has TRBV5-4 and TRBJ2-5; 7 bases line up with TRBD2. Germline loops: CDR1 SGHNT, CDR2 YYREEE (reference sequence). The CDR3 covers 15 residues. The V segment lost 4 bases and the J segment 4 bases; nucleotides outside the gene matches: 10.

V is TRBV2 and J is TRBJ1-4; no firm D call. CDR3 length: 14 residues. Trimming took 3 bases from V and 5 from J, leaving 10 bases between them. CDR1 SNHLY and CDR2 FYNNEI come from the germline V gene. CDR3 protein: CASSDVRGNEKLFF. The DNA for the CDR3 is TGTGCCAGCAGTGATGTCAGAGGAAATGAAAAACTGTTTTTT.

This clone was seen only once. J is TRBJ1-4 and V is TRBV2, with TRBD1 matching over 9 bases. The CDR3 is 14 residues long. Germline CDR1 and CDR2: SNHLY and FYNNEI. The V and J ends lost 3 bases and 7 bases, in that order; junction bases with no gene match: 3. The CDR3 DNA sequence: TGTGCCAGCAGTGAGGGGACAGGGACTGAAAAACTGTTTTTT. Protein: CASSEGTGTEKLFF.